Listed below are T cell receptor beta chains from one sample, sequenced in a study of T cell responses to AZD1222 COVID-19 vaccine. TCRdb's copy holds only in-frame clones and misses some; the assay was immunoSEQ multiplex PCR. The data contain roughly 140,000 clones, around 88% of them singletons. The sequencing here drew on peripheral blood, taken on day 0 of AZD1222 vaccination. Receptors originate from an adult in good health. The CDR3 runs from the conserved cysteine through the conserved F or W. A D gene is named only where the DNA matches it firmly. Size values are once, few and many counts, or a class for expanded clones, and some rows have none.

-,TRBJ1-1,TRBV7-2,-,CASSLPLRPEAFF,TGTGCCAGCAGCTTACCCCTAAGGCCTGAAGCTTTCTTT
-,TRBJ1-4,TRBV7-2,-,CASSLGPSLGEKLFF,TGTGCCAGCAGCCTTGGCCCCAGCCTAGGGGAAAAACTGTTTTTT
-,TRBJ1-6,TRBV15,-,CATSRVAGSSYNSPLHF,TGTGCCACCAGCAGAGTAGCGGGTTCCTCCTATAATTCACCCCTCCACTTT
-,TRBJ1-5,TRBV12-5,-,CASGLVAGKSNQPQHF,TGTGCTAGTGGTTTGGTGGCGGGAAAAAGCAATCAGCCCCAGCATTTT
-,TRBJ1-1,TRBV6-5,-,CASSYPGQGAFF,TGTGCCAGCAGTTACCCGGGTCAAGGCGCTTTCTTT
-,TRBJ2-7,TRBV4-1,-,CASSQDPNFGEQYF,TGCGCCAGCAGCCAAGATCCCAATTTCGGGGAGCAGTACTTC
-,TRBJ1-2,TRBV24-1,-,CATSTRQGYGYTF,TGTGCCACCAGTACCAGGCAAGGCTATGGCTACACCTTC
-,TRBJ2-7,TRBV30,-,CAWSGRAGYEQYF,TGTGCCTGGAGTGGAAGGGCCGGGTACGAGCAGTACTTC
-,TRBJ2-7,TRBV5-1,TRBD1,CASSSPDLNRGSEQYF,TGCGCCAGCAGCTCCCCCGACCTTAACAGGGGGTCCGAGCAGTACTTC
-,TRBJ1-3,TRBV24-1,-,CATSRGPPAGNTIYF,TGTGCCACCAGCAGGGGACCTCCTGCCGGAAACACCATATATTTT
-,TRBJ2-5,TRBV28,-,CASSTWDQETQYF,TGTGCCAGCAGTACCTGGGACCAAGAGACCCAGTACTTC
-,TRBJ1-5,TRBV7-2,-,CASSFALGPYSNQPQHF,TGTGCCAGCAGCTTCGCCCTCGGGCCCTATAGCAATCAGCCCCAGCATTTT
-,TRBJ1-3,TRBV3-1/TRBV3-2,-,CASSQEGGTDTIYF,TGTGCCAGCAGCCAAGAAGGGGGTACTGACACCATATATTTT
-,TRBJ1-1,TRBV19,-,CASSIKTPTGNTEAFF,TGTGCCAGTAGTATAAAAACCCCTACAGGGAACACTGAAGCTTTCTTT
-,TRBJ2-7,TRBV5-5,-,CASSLGPNSYEQYF,TGTGCCAGCAGCTTGGGACCGAACTCCTACGAGCAGTACTTC
-,TRBJ2-6,TRBV7-2,-,CASSSHGAGRSGANVLTF,TGTGCCAGCAGCTCCCATGGGGCAGGGCGCTCTGGGGCCAACGTCCTGACTTTC
-,TRBJ1-3,TRBV9,-,CASSVTLGGRGGNTIYF,TGTGCCAGCAGCGTCACCCTCGGGGGCAGGGGAGGAAACACCATATATTTT
-,TRBJ2-7,TRBV12-3/TRBV12-4,-,CASSFSTAYEQYF,TGTGCCAGCAGTTTCTCTACGGCCTACGAGCAGTACTTC
-,TRBJ2-6,TRBV7-9,-,CASSFGQPGANVLTF,TGTGCCAGCAGCTTCGGACAGCCTGGGGCCAACGTCCTGACTTTC
-,TRBJ2-5,TRBV7-9,-,CASSLEGVGTQYF,TGTGCCAGCAGCTTAGAAGGGGTGGGGACCCAGTACTTC
once,TRBJ2-3,TRBV28,-,CASSFSGPGVDTQYF,TGTGCCAGCAGTTTTTCAGGCCCGGGGGTGGATACGCAGTATTTT
-,TRBJ2-5,TRBV11-3,TRBD2,CASSLSTSGSVDF,TGTGCCAGCAGCTTATCCACTAGCGGGAGTGTGGACTTC
once,TRBJ2-1,TRBV30,TRBD1,CACEDRGSSEQFF,TGTGCCTGCGAAGACAGGGGGAGTAGTGAGCAGTTCTTC
-,TRBJ1-1,TRBV2,-,CASSDLGTEAFF,TGTGCCAGCAGTGATCTGGGCACTGAAGCTTTCTTT
-,TRBJ1-4,TRBV7-9,-,CASRGEKLFF,TGTGCCAGCAGAGGAGAAAAACTGTTTTTT
-,TRBJ2-7,TRBV6-5,TRBD1,CASRAQGNYEQYF,TGTGCCAGCAGAGCACAGGGGAACTACGAGCAGTACTTC
-,TRBJ1-1,TRBV19,-,CATSNGGRVMRNTEAFF,TGTGCCACCTCAAACGGGGGCCGTGTCATGAGGAACACTGAAGCTTTCTTT
-,TRBJ2-1,TRBV11-3,-,CASSLLVTEQFF,TGTGCCAGCAGCTTATTGGTTACTGAGCAGTTCTTC
once,TRBJ1-4,TRBV4-3,-,CASSQEPTGANEKLFF,TGCGCCAGCAGCCAGGAACCGACAGGAGCTAATGAAAAACTGTTTTTT
-,TRBJ2-1,TRBV4-1,-,CASRKEREYNEQFF,TGCGCCAGCAGAAAAGAGCGAGAGTACAATGAGCAGTTCTTC
-,TRBJ2-1,TRBV7-9,-,CASSLVGGRINNEQFF,TGTGCCAGCAGCTTAGTTGGGGGCCGGATAAACAATGAGCAGTTCTTC
-,TRBJ1-6,TRBV13,-,CASSLSGGGQNYNSPLHF,TGTGCCAGCAGCTTATCAGGTGGGGGGCAGAACTATAATTCACCCCTCCACTTT
-,TRBJ2-7,TRBV6-5,-,CASSPQGGLYEQYF,TGTGCCAGCAGTCCCCAGGGGGGCCTCTACGAGCAGTACTTC
-,TRBJ2-7,TRBV7-8,-,CASSLVLTSWRGEQYF,TGTGCCAGCAGCTTAGTTCTAACTAGCTGGAGGGGCGAGCAGTACTTC
-,TRBJ1-3,TRBV18,-,CASSPTGGPGNTIYF,TGTGCCAGCTCACCAACGGGGGGCCCTGGAAACACCATATATTTT
-,TRBJ1-1,TRBV30,-,CAWSVDSGTEAFF,TGTGCCTGGAGTGTAGACAGCGGGACTGAAGCTTTCTTT
once,TRBJ2-1,TRBV5-1,TRBD2,CASSLGAGGYNEQFF,TGCGCCAGCAGCTTGGGGGCGGGAGGTTACAATGAGCAGTTCTTC
-,TRBJ1-2,TRBV29-1,-,CSVDEGYTF,TGCAGCGTTGACGAGGGCTACACCTTC
-,TRBJ1-2,TRBV5-1,TRBD1,CASSLGTGAGSGYTF,TGCGCCAGCAGCCTAGGGACAGGGGCGGGCTCTGGCTACACCTTC
-,TRBJ2-3,TRBV7-6,TRBD2,CASSLVRGTSGATSTDTQYF,TGTGCCAGCAGCTTAGTTAGGGGGACTAGCGGGGCCACCAGCACAGATACGCAGTATTTT
-,TRBJ2-3,TRBV23-1,-,CAPSSTDTQYF,TGCGCCCCATCAAGCACAGATACGCAGTATTTT
-,TRBJ1-2,TRBV30,TRBD1,CAWNRDRGHYGYTF,TGTGCCTGGAACCGGGACAGGGGGCACTATGGCTACACCTTC
-,TRBJ2-7,TRBV7-3,-,CASSPPGSGEQYF,TGTGCCAGCAGCCCTCCGGGGTCCGGCGAGCAGTACTTC
-,TRBJ1-1,TRBV5-5,-,CASSLRRGDTEAFF,TGTGCCAGCAGCTTGCGCCGGGGGGACACTGAAGCTTTCTTT
-,TRBJ1-6,TRBV10-3,-,CAIRDPGASYNSPLHF,TGTGCCATCAGAGATCCAGGGGCCTCCTATAATTCACCCCTCCACTTT